This TCR beta chain emerged from a study of cytotoxic CD8 clonotypes in ibrutinib-treated CLL. Background on the study: Response sampling came at median approximately twelve months of treatment, ranging about 6 to 36 months. There were, on average, about 260,000 productive templates and tens of thousands of productive rearrangements per sample.

Study-wide points: There were few public clonotypes, and on treatment they contracted or stayed stable. The study found clonality rose at ibrutinib response, then fell toward baseline at progression.

The CDR3 is 16 residues long. CDR1 SGHNT and CDR2 YYREEE come from the germline V gene (reference sequence). Trimming took 4 bases from V and 0 from J; bases not matched to a gene: 7. Sequencing was performed with immunoSEQ multiplex PCR; in TCRdb, only in-frame clones are kept and a portion is missing. In the table there are over 130,000 clones, more than 70% of which are singletons. Points on this clone: Its antigen remains unknown.

The TCR originated in a human donor with chronic lymphocytic leukemia. The rearrangement uses TRBV5-4 and TRBJ1-3; 7 bases fit TRBD1. The input for sequencing was PBMCs, taken after 36 months of ibrutinib treatment. The CDR3 reads CASSPQHRGSGNTIYF. CDR3 in DNA: TGTGCCAGCAGCCCACAACACAGGGGCTCTGGAAACACCATATATTTT.